This is a list of T cell receptor beta chains from one sample in a study of CD8 T cells in ankylosing spondylitis. Each CDR3 protein gets one entry after TCRdb re-called the 5' RACE reads with MiXCR. The sample holds about 800,000 distinct CDR3 sequences, about 11% seen once. The sample was blood, either unsorted or a sorted T cell fraction (not recorded which). The receptors were sampled from a male donor with ankylosing spondylitis. Each CDR3 is given with its conserved first and last residue. D genes are given only for firm matches. Some rows have no size entry. The others give once, few or many, or a class for an expanded clone.

TRBV7-2	TRBJ2-3	TRBD2	NA	CASTLRSGGSTDTQYF
TRBV5-1	TRBJ1-1	TRBD1	few	CASSLGTGEMNTEAFF
TRBV7-9	TRBJ2-5	NA	NA	CASSLPIGGRLETQYF
TRBV15	TRBJ2-7	NA	NA	CATSRFRAYEQYF
TRBV9	TRBJ2-1	NA	NA	CASSVAADGARGSYNEQFF
TRBV4-1	TRBJ2-7	TRBD1	NA	CASSHAIGTGDSYEQYF
TRBV30	TRBJ2-1	TRBD2	NA	CAWSSLAGGHEQFF
TRBV7-2	TRBJ2-3	NA	NA	CASSLVGGVYSTDTQYF
TRBV7-2	TRBJ1-1	NA	few	CASSRAGSTEAFF
TRBV4-3	TRBJ2-6	NA	NA	CASSQELGGTGANVLTF
TRBV6-4	TRBJ2-1	TRBD1	NA	CASRQTGDYNEQFF
TRBV24-1	TRBJ2-7	TRBD1	few	CATSGRDRYEQYF
TRBV20-1	TRBJ2-1	TRBD1	few	CSAQTGGAYNEQFF
TRBV5-1	TRBJ1-3	TRBD1	NA	CASSLGDRTGNTIYF
TRBV12-3/TRBV12-4	TRBJ1-6	NA	few	CASRDSRGLALHF
TRBV10-3	TRBJ1-1	NA	NA	CAISATGFGGKAFF
TRBV5-1	TRBJ2-6	NA	few	CASSLLQNSGANVLTF
TRBV5-1	TRBJ2-7	NA	few	CASRDGQSLVYEQYF
TRBV6-5	TRBJ2-5	TRBD1	many	CASSYWVRDSETQYF
TRBV20-1	TRBJ2-7	TRBD2	many	CSAPPAGGSPNEQYF
TRBV2	TRBJ2-2	NA	few	CASIGRLNTGELFF
TRBV4-1	TRBJ2-1	TRBD2	NA	CASSQAWREPNEQFF
TRBV7-2	TRBJ2-7	TRBD1	NA	CASSWTGQIEQYF
TRBV28	TRBJ1-1	NA	NA	CASSLPVNTEAFF
TRBV29-1	TRBJ1-2	NA	NA	CSVGTLLTRFDGYTF
TRBV14	TRBJ1-3	NA	few	CASSQLGPNTIYF
TRBV18	TRBJ1-2	TRBD1	NA	CASSQTGVGYTF
TRBV20-1	TRBJ2-1	NA	few	CSAREGLYNEQFF
TRBV24-1	TRBJ2-2	TRBD1	few	CATSRTGWTGELFF
TRBV12-2	TRBJ2-1	NA	NA	CASRPSLPYNEQFF
TRBV12-3/TRBV12-4	TRBJ1-5	NA	few	CASGRGESNQPQHF
TRBV30	TRBJ2-3	NA	few	CAWSVGPRGDTQYF
TRBV20-1	TRBJ2-5	NA	NA	CSAERTEETQYF
TRBV4-2	TRBJ2-5	NA	NA	CASSQSGAGRETQYF
TRBV12-3/TRBV12-4	TRBJ1-1	NA	NA	CASTRTRTEAFF
TRBV2	TRBJ1-1	NA	few	CASSGAWENTEAFF
TRBV27	TRBJ2-7	NA	NA	CASSLNGFTYEQYF
TRBV20-1	TRBJ2-5	NA	few	CSARDPRGDQETQYF
TRBV5-1	TRBJ2-7	NA	many	CASSLGVGSYEQYF
TRBV12-3/TRBV12-4	TRBJ1-1	NA	many	CASSFLQQTKGLKAEAFF
TRBV6-5	TRBJ1-1	NA	NA	CASSYNWGPSTEAFF
TRBV7-8	TRBJ2-7	TRBD1	NA	CASSLGGTGGFDEQYF
TRBV9	TRBJ2-1	TRBD2	once	CASSVAGGGGYSEQFF
TRBV6-1	TRBJ1-5	NA	NA	CASRLDLYSNQPQHF
TRBV12-3/TRBV12-4	TRBJ2-3	TRBD1	few	CASSLWTGMTDTQYF
TRBV7-3	TRBJ1-3	NA	NA	CASSLTSNSGNTIYF
TRBV7-2	TRBJ1-1	NA	many	CASVWNFGQMNTEAFF
TRBV20-1	TRBJ2-1	TRBD1	NA	CSARDPRGLNEQFF
TRBV5-6	TRBJ2-1	NA	NA	CASRVGFERQDNEQFF
TRBV20-1	TRBJ2-7	TRBD2	few	CSEASGLYYEQYF
TRBV30	TRBJ1-3	NA	few	CAWTGSGNTIYF
TRBV20-1	TRBJ2-7	NA	few	CSASYTYEQYF
TRBV20-1	TRBJ1-2	NA	few	CSASARVSGYTF